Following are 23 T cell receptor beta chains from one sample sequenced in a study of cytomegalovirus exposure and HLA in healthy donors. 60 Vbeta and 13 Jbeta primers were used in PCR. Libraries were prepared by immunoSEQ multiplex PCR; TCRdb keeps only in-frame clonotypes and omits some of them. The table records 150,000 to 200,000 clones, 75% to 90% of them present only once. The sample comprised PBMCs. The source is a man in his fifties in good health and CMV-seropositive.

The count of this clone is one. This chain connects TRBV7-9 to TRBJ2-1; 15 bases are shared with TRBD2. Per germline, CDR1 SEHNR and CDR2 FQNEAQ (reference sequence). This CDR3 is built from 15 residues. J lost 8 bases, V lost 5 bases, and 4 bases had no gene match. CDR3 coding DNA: TGTGCCAGCAGCCCCTGGACTAGCGGGAGGGATGAGCAGTTCTTC. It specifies CASSPWTSGRDEQFF.

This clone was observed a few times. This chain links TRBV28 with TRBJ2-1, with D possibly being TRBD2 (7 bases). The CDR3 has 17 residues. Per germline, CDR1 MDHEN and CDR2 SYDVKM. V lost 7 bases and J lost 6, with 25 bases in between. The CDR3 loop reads CASIKPEGGGIFNEQFF. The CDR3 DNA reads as TGTGCCAGCATCAAACCGGAGGGGGGGGGTATATTCAATGAGCAGTTCTTC.

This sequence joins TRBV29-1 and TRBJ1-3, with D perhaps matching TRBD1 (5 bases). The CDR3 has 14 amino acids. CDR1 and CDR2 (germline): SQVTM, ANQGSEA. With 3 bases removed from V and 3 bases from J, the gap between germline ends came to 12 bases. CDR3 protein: CSVERAGGGNTIYF. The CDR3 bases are TGCAGCGTTGAGAGAGCGGGGGGTGGAAACACCATATATTTT.

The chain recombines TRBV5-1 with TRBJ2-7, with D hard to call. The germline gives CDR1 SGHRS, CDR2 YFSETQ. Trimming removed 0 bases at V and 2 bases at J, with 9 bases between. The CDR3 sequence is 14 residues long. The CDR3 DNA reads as TGCGCCAGCAGCTTGGACAGTCAACCCTACGAGCAGTACTTC. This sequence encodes CASSLDSQPYEQYF.

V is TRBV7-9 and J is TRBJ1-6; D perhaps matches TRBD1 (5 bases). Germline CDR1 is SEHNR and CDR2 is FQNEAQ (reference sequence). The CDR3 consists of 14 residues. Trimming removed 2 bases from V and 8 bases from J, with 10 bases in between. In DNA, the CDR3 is TGTGCCAGCAGCTTAAACAGGTTCCATTCACCCCTCCACTTT. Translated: CASSLNRFHSPLHF. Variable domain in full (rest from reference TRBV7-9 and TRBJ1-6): DTGVSQNPRHKITKRGQNVTFRCDPISEHNRLYWYRQTLGQGPEFLTYFQNEAQLEKSRLLSDRFSAERPKGSFSTLEIQRTEQGDSAMYLCASSLNRFHSPLHFGNGTRLTVT.

For the CDR3, the DNA is TGTGCCAGCAGCCCTGTTTTGGGGACAGGGGTTGGGGCCAACGTCCTGACTTTC. This translates into CASSPVLGTGVGANVLTF. The rearrangement joins TRBV5-4 to TRBJ2-6; 10 nucleotides line up with TRBD1. The CDR3 spans 18 residues. Germline-derived CDR1 and CDR2 are SGHNT and YYREEE (reference sequence). V gave up 4 bases and J gave up 3 bases; unmatched junction bases: 10.

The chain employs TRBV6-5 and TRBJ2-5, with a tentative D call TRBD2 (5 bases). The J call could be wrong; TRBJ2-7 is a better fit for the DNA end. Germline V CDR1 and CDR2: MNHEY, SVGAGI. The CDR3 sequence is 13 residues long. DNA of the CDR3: TGTGCCAGCAGCGTAGGACTCTCCTACGAGCAGTACTTC. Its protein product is CASSVGLSYEQYF.

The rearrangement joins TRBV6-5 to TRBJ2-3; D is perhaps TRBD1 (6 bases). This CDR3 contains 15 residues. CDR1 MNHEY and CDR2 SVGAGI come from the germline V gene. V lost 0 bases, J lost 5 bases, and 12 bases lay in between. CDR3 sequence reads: CASSYSWQGKDTQYF. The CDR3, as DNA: TGTGCCAGCAGTTACTCGTGGCAGGGGAAAGATACGCAGTATTTT.

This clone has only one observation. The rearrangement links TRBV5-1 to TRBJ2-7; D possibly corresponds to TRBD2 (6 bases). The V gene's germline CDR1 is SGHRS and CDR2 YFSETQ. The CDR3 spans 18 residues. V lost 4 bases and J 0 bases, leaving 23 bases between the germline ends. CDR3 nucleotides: TGCGCCAGCAGCAAGGATTACGGCGGGGAACTCCTCTCCTACGAGCAGTACTTC. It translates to CASSKDYGGELLSYEQYF.

CDR3 loop: CASSLRQARYEQYF. CDR3 sequence (DNA): TGTGCCAGCAGTTTACGACAGGCCCGCTACGAGCAGTACTTC. This sequence joins TRBV28 and TRBJ2-7, with D perhaps TRBD1 (6 bases). The CDR3 loop spans 14 amino acids. The germline CDR1 and CDR2 sequences are MDHEN and SYDVKM. V dropped 2 bases and J dropped 3 bases, with 11 bases sitting between them. The complete variable domain, with remaining parts taken from reference TRBV28 and TRBJ2-7, reads DVKVTQSSRYLVKRTGEKVFLECVQDMDHENMFWYRQDPGLGLRLIYFSYDVKMKEKGDIPEGYSVSREKKERFSLILESASTNQTSMYLCASSLRQARYEQYFGPGTRLTVT.

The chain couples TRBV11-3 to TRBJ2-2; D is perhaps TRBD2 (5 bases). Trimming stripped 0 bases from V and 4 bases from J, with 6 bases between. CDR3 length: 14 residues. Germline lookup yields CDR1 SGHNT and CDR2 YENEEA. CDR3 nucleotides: TGTGCCAGCAGCTTAGACGGGATCACCGGGGAGCTGTTTTTT. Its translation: CASSLDGITGELFF. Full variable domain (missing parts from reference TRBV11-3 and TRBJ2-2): EAGVVQSPRYKIIEKKQPVAFWCNPISGHNTLYWYLQNLGQGPELLIRYENEEAVDDSQLPKDRFSAERLKGVDSTLKIQPAELGDSAVYLCASSLDGITGELFFGEGSRLTVL.

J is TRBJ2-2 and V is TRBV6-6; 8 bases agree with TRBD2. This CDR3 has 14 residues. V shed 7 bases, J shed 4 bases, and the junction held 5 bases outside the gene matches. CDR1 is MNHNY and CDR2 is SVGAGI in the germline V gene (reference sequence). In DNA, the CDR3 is TGTGCCAGCAAACGGGAGGGTCCCACCGGGGAGCTGTTTTTT. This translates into CASKREGPTGELFF.

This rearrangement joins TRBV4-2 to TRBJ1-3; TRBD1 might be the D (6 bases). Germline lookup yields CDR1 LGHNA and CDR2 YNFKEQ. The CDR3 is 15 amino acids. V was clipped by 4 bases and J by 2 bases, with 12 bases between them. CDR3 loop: CASSPGVGAGNTIYF. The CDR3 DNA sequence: TGTGCCAGCAGCCCAGGGGTTGGAGCTGGAAACACCATATATTTT.

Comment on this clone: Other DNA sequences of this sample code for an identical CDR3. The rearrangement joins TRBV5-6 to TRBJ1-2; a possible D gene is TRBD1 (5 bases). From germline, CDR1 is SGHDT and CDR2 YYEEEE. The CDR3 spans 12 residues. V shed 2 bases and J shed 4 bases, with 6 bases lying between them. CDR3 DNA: TGTGCCAGCAGCTTAACAGGCTATGGCTACACCTTC. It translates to CASSLTGYGYTF. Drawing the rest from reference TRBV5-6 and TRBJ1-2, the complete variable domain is DAGVTQSPTHLIKTRGQQVTLRCSPKSGHDTVSWYQQALGQGPQFIFQYYEEEERQRGNFPDRFSGHQFPNYSSELNVNALLLGDSALYLCASSLTGYGYTFGSGTRLTVV.

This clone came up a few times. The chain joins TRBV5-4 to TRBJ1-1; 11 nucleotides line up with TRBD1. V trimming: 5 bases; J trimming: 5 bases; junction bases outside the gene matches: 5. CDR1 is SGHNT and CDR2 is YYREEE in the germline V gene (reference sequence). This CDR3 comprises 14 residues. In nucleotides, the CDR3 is TGTGCCAGCAGATCGGACAGGGGGCGTACTGAAGCTTTCTTT. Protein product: CASRSDRGRTEAFF.

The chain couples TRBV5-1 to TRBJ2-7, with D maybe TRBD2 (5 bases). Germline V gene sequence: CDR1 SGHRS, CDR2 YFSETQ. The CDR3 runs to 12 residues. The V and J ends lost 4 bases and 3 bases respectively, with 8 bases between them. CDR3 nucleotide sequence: TGCGCCAGCAGCCCGGCGGGCTACGAGCAGTACTTC. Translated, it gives CASSPAGYEQYF. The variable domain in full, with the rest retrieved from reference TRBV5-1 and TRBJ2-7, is KAGVTQTPRYLIKTRGQQVTLSCSPISGHRSVSWYQQTPGQGLQFLFEYFSETQRNKGNFPGRFSGRQFSNSRSEMNVSTLELGDSALYLCASSPAGYEQYFGPGTRLTVT.

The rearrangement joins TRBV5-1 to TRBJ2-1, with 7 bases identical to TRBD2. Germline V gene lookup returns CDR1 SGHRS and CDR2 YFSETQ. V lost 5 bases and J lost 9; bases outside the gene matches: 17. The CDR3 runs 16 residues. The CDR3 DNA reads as TGCGCCAGCAGTAACCTGGGGGGGGGTTACAATGGTGAGCAGTTCTTC. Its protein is CASSNLGGGYNGEQFF.

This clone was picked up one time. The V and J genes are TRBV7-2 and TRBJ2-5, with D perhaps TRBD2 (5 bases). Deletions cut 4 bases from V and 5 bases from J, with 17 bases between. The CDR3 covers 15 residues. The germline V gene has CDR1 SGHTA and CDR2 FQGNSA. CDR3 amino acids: CASSSGLHSRETQYF. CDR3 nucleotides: TGTGCCAGCAGCTCTGGACTGCACTCGCGGGAGACCCAGTACTTC.

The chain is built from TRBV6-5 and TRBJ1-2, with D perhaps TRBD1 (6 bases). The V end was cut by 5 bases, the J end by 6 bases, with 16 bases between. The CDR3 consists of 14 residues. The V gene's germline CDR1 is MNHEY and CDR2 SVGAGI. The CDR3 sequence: CASSPKTGLDGYTF. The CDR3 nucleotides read TGTGCCAGCAGTCCGAAAACAGGGCTGGATGGCTACACCTTC.

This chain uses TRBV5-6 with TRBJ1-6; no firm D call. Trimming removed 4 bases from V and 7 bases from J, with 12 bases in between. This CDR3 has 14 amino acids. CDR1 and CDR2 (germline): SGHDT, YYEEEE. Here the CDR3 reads CASSLAVANSPLHF. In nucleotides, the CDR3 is TGTGCCAGCAGCCTCGCGGTGGCCAATTCACCCCTCCACTTT.

The CDR3 DNA reads as TGTGCCAGCAGTCCTAGGGACAGACCCTACGAGCAGTACTTC. Its translation is CASSPRDRPYEQYF. The chain couples TRBV27 to TRBJ2-5, with 7 bases lining up with TRBD1. The DNA end is a closer match to TRBJ2-7, so the J assignment may be wrong. The germline V gene encodes CDR1 MNHEY and CDR2 SMNVEV (reference sequence). There are 14 residues in the CDR3.

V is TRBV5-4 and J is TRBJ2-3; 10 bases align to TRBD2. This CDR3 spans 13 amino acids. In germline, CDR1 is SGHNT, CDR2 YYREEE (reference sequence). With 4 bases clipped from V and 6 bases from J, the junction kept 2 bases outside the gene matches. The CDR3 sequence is CASSEGLADTQYF. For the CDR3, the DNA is TGTGCCAGCAGCGAGGGACTAGCGGATACGCAGTATTTT.

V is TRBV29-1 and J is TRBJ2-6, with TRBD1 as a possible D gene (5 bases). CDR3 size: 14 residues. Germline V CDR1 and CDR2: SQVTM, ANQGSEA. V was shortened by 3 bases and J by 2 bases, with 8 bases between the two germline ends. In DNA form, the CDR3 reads TGCAGCGTTGACGTGGGGCCTGGGGCCAACGTCCTGACTTTC. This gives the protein CSVDVGPGANVLTF.